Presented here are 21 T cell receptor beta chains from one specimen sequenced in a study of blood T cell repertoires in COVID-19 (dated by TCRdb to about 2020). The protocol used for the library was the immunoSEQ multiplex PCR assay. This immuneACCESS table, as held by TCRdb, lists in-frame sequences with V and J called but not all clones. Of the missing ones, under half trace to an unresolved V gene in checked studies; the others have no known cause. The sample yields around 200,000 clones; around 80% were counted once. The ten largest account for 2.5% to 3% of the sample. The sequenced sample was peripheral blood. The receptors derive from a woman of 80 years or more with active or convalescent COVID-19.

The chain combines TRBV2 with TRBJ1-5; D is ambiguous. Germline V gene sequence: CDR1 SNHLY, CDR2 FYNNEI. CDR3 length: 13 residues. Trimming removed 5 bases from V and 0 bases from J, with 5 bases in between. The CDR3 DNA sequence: TGTGCCAGCAGTCCCTATAGCAATCAGCCCCAGCATTTT. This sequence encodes CASSPYSNQPQHF.

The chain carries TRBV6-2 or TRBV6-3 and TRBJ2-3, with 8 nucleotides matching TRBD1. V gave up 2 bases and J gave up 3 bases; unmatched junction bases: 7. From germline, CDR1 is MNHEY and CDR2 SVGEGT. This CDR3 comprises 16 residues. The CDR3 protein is CASSYQQGEVTDTQYF. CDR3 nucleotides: TGTGCCAGCAGTTACCAACAGGGGGAGGTAACAGATACGCAGTATTTT.

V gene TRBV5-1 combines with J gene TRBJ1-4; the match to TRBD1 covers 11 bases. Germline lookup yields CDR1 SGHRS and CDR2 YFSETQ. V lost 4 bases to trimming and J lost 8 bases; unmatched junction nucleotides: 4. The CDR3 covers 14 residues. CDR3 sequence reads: CASSLDRGREKLFF. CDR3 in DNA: TGCGCCAGCAGCCTGGACAGGGGGCGAGAAAAACTGTTTTTT.

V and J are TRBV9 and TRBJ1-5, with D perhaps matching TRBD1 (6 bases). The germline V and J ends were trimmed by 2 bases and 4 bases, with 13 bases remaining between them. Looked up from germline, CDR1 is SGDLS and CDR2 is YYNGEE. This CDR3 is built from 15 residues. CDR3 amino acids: CASSVRGRANQPQHF. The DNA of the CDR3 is TGTGCCAGCAGCGTCAGGGGCAGGGCTAATCAGCCCCAGCATTTT.

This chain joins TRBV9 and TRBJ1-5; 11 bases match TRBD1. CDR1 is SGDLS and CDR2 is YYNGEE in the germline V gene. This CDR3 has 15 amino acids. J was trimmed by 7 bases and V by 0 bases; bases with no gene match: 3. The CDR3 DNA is TGTGCCAGCAGCGTAGGGACAGGGGGCAGGCAGCCCCAGCATTTT. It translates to CASSVGTGGRQPQHF.

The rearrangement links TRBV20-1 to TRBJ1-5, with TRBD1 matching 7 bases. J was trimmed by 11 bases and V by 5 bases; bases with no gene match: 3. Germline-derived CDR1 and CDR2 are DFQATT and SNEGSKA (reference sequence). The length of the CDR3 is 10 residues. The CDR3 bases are TGCAGTGCTTCAGGGGGTACCCAGCATTTT. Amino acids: CSASGGTQHF.

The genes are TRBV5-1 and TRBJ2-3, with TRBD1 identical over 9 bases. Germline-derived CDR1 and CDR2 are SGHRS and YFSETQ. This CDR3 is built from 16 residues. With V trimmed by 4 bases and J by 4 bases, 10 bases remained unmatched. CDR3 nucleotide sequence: TGCGCCAGCAGCCACCAAATGACAGGGGGGGCAGATACGCAGTATTTT. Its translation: CASSHQMTGGADTQYF.

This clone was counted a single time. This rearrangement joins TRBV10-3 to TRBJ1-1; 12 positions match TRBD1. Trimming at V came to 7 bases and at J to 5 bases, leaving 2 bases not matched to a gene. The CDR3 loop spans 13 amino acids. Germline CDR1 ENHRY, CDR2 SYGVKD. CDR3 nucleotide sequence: TGTGCCATCAAGGGACAGGGGGCTACTGAAGCTTTCTTT. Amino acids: CAIKGQGATEAFF.

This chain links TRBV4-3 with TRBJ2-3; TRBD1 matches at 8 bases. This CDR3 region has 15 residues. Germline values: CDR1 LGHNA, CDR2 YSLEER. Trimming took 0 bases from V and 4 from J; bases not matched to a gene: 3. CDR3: CASSQDQGASDTQYF. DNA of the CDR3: TGCGCCAGCAGCCAAGATCAGGGGGCGTCAGATACGCAGTATTTT.

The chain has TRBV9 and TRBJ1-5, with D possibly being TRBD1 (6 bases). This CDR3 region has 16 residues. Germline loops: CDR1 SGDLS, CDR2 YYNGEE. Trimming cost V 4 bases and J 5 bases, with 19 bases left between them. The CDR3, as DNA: TGTGCCAGCAGCATCGGTAGTGGGGGCTGTCATCAGCCCCAGCATTTT. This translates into CASSIGSGGCHQPQHF.

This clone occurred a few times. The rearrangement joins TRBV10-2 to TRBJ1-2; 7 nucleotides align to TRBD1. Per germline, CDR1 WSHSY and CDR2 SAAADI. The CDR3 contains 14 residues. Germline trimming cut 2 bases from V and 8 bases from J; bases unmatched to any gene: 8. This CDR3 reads CASSEGQAFWGYTF. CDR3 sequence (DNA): TGCGCCAGCAGTGAGGGACAGGCATTCTGGGGCTACACCTTC.

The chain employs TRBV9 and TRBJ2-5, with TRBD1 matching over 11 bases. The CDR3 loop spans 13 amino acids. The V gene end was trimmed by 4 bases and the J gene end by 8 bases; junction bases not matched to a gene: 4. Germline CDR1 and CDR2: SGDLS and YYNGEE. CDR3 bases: TGTGCCAGCAGCTTTGGACAGGGGGCAACCCAGTACTTC. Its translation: CASSFGQGATQYF.

This chain's CDR3 is CASSLGATDTQYF. In nucleotides, the CDR3 is TGCGCCAGCAGCTTGGGGGCCACAGATACGCAGTATTTT. This chain joins TRBV5-1 and TRBJ2-3, with D unclear. This CDR3 spans 13 amino acids. Trimming took 0 bases from V and 2 from J, leaving 4 bases between them. Germline V gene sequence: CDR1 SGHRS, CDR2 YFSETQ.

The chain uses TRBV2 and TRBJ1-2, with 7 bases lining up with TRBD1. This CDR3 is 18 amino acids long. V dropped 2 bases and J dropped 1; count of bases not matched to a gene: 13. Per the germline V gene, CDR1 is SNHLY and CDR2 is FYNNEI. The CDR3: CASSEQGVLVANNYGYTF. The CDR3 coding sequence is TGTGCCAGCAGTGAACAGGGGGTTTTAGTAGCGAATAACTATGGCTACACCTTC.

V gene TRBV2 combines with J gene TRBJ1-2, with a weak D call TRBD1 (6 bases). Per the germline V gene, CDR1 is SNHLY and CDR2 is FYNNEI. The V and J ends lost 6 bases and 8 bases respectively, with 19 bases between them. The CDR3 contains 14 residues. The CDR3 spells CASRDGGQSAGYTF. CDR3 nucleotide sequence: TGTGCCAGCAGAGACGGCGGACAGTCAGCCGGCTACACCTTC.

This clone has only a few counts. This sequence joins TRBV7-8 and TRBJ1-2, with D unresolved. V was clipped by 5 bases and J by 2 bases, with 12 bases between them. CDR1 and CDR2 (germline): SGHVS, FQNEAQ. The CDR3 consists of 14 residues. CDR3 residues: CASSPRTANYGYTF. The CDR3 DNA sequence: TGTGCCAGCAGCCCCCGAACAGCAAACTATGGCTACACCTTC.

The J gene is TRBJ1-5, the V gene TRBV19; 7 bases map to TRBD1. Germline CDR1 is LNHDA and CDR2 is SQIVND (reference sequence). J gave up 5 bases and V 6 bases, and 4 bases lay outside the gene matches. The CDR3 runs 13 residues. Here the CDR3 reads CASRGQLYQPQHF. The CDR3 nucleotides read TGTGCCAGTAGGGGACAGTTGTATCAGCCCCAGCATTTT.

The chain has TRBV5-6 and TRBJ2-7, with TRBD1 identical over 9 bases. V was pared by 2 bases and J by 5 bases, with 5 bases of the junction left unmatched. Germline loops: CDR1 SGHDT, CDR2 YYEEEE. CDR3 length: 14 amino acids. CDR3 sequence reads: CASSLGQGYNEQYF. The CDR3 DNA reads TGTGCCAGCAGCTTAGGACAGGGGTACAACGAGCAGTACTTC.

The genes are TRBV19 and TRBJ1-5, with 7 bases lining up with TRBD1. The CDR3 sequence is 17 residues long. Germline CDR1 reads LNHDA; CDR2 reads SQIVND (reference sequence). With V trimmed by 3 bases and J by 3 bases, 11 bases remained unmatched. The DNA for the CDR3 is TGTGCCAGTAGTATTCGAGTGACAGGGACCTCCAATCAGCCCCAGCATTTT. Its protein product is CASSIRVTGTSNQPQHF.

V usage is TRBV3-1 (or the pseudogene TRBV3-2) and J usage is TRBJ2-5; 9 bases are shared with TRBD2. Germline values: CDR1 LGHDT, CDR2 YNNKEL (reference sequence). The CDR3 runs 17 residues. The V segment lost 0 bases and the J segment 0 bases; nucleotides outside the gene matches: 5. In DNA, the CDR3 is TGTGCCAGCAGCCAAGATACCGAGCGGGGGGACCAAGAGACCCAGTACTTC. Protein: CASSQDTERGDQETQYF.

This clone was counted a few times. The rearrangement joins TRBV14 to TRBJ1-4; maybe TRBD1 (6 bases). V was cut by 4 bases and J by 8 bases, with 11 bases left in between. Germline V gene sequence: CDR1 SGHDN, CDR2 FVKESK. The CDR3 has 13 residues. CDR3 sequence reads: CASSRSGVEKLFF. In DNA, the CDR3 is TGTGCCAGCAGCCGGTCAGGGGTAGAAAAACTGTTTTTT. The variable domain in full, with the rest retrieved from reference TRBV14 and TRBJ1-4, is EAGVTQFPSHSVIEKGQTVTLRCDPISGHDNLYWYRRVMGKEIKFLLHFVKESKQDESGMPNNRFLAERTGGTYSTLKVQPAELEDSGVYFCASSRSGVEKLFFGSGTQLSVL.